These 32 T cell receptor beta chains were all obtained from the same sample, sequenced in a study of CD8+ T cells in alopecia areata. In each case, RNA was isolated and then reverse transcribed into cDNA as the sequencing template. Repertoires were generated with immunoSEQ multiplex PCR, while TCRdb's copy carries only in-frame clones and drops some. This table has roughly 200,000 clones, roughly 60% appearing once. This specimen was CD4+ T cells sorted from blood, taken at week 0. The receptors shown here come from a human donor with alopecia areata.

The rearrangement uses TRBV5-6 and TRBJ2-1; 7 nucleotides align to TRBD2. Germline V lookup: CDR1 SGHDT, CDR2 YYEEEE. Trimming took 0 bases from V and 5 from J; bases not matched to a gene: 5. The CDR3 consists of 15 residues. The CDR3 is CASSLASRGDNEQFF. In DNA form, the CDR3 reads TGTGCCAGCAGCTTGGCGAGTCGGGGGGACAATGAGCAGTTCTTC.

This clone was detected only once. The chain couples TRBV30 to TRBJ1-2; D remains unclear. The V and J ends lost 1 base and 6 bases respectively, with 12 bases between them. The CDR3 is 13 residues long. From germline, CDR1 is GTSNPN and CDR2 SVGIG (reference sequence). DNA of the CDR3: TGTGCCTGGAGTGGTTCGGGGTCCCATGGCTACACCTTC. This encodes CAWSGSGSHGYTF.

This clone was seen a few times. This CDR3 is also generated by other DNA sequences in the sample. In DNA, the CDR3 is TGTGCCTGGAGAGTTGGAGAGACCCAGTACTTC. Amino acid sequence: CAWRVGETQYF. The rearrangement links TRBV30 to TRBJ2-5; D not certain. V lost 3 bases and J lost 4, with 6 bases in between. CDR1 is GTSNPN and CDR2 is SVGIG in the germline V gene (reference sequence). This CDR3 has 11 amino acids. The full variable domain, completed using reference TRBV30 and TRBJ2-5, is SQTIHQWPATLVQPVGSPLSLECTVEGTSNPNLYWYRQAAGRGLQLLFYSVGIGQISSEVPQNLSASRPQDRQFILSSKKLLLSDSGFYLCAWRVGETQYFGPGTRLLVL.

V usage is TRBV10-2 and J usage is TRBJ2-3; TRBD1 matches at 9 bases. This CDR3 has 15 residues. With 8 bases clipped from V and 3 bases from J, the junction kept 9 bases outside the gene matches. Germline lookup yields CDR1 WSHSY and CDR2 SAAADI. The CDR3 coding sequence is TGCGCCAGCGTAAAGACAGGGGGGTTTACAGATACGCAGTATTTT. As protein: CASVKTGGFTDTQYF.

The genes are TRBV2 and TRBJ1-5; the D is unclear. CDR1 SNHLY and CDR2 FYNNEI come from the germline V gene. V lost 5 bases and J 7 bases, leaving 21 bases between the germline ends. The length of the CDR3 is 16 residues. The CDR3 nucleotides read TGTGCCAGCAGTCCTAGCGGGGTTGGCGGAGAACAGCCCCAGCATTTT. Residues: CASSPSGVGGEQPQHF.

The chain joins TRBV29-1 to TRBJ1-2; no reliable D call. CDR3 length: 12 residues. The germline V gene encodes CDR1 SQVTM and CDR2 ANQGSEA. Trimming removed 7 bases from V and 2 bases from J, with 11 bases in between. Here the CDR3 reads CSAPRANYGYTF. CDR3 DNA sequence: TGCAGCGCTCCCCGGGCCAACTATGGCTACACCTTC.

This chain joins TRBV7-9 and TRBJ1-1, with 11 bases that match TRBD1. From germline, CDR1 is SEHNR and CDR2 FQNEAQ (reference sequence). Unmatched junction bases numbered 5, after V lost 5 bases and J lost 0 bases. The CDR3 runs 16 residues. The CDR3 is CASSPGQGAMNTEAFF. Here the CDR3 DNA reads TGTGCCAGCAGCCCCGGACAGGGGGCGATGAACACTGAAGCTTTCTTT. The variable domain in full, completed from reference TRBV7-9 and TRBJ1-1, reads DTGVSQNPRHKITKRGQNVTFRCDPISEHNRLYWYRQTLGQGPEFLTYFQNEAQLEKSRLLSDRFSAERPKGSFSTLEIQRTEQGDSAMYLCASSPGQGAMNTEAFFGQGTRLTVV.

The chain links TRBV7-2 to TRBJ1-1; no clear D gene. V was clipped by 4 bases and J by 6 bases, with 18 bases between them. Germline CDR1 and CDR2: SGHTA and FQGNSA. The CDR3 contains 15 residues. For the CDR3, the DNA is TGTGCCAGCAGCTCAACGGGCCGTGCCAATTCTGAAGCTTTCTTT. Its protein product is CASSSTGRANSEAFF.

This clone has just a few counts. The chain employs TRBV14 and TRBJ2-3; D may be TRBD1 or TRBD2 (5 bases each). This CDR3 is 16 amino acids long. Per the germline V gene, CDR1 is SGHDN and CDR2 is FVKESK. Trimming removed 0 bases at V and 6 bases at J, with 16 bases between. The CDR3, as DNA: TGTGCCAGCAGCCAAGATTCGGGGCGTAGTATGGATACGCAGTATTTT. Protein product: CASSQDSGRSMDTQYF.

This chain joins TRBV30 and TRBJ1-2; D remains ambiguous. V gave up 0 bases and J gave up 8 bases, with 13 bases separating them. The CDR3 is made up of 13 amino acids. Germline V CDR1 and CDR2: GTSNPN, SVGIG (reference sequence). CDR3 bases: TGTGCCTGGAGTGTACTCCGGGCCGGAGGCTACACCTTC. This codes for CAWSVLRAGGYTF.

The chain joins TRBV19 to TRBJ2-7, with D perhaps TRBD1 (6 bases). Germline assignment: CDR1 LNHDA and CDR2 SQIVND (reference sequence). This CDR3 is 13 amino acids long. V lost 7 bases and J lost 6, with 16 bases in between. CDR3 coding DNA: TGTGCCAGTACCCCTGGGGGCAGAACCGAGCAGTACTTC. It codes for CASTPGGRTEQYF.

The V gene is TRBV2, the J gene TRBJ2-7; 14 bases agree with TRBD2. This CDR3 is built from 16 residues. The V and J ends lost 8 bases and 3 bases, in that order; junction bases with no gene match: 9. The germline gives CDR1 SNHLY, CDR2 FYNNEI. In DNA form, the CDR3 reads TGTGCCAGCCGTAAGGGACTAGCGGGGGTTATCTACGAGCAGTACTTC. Residues: CASRKGLAGVIYEQYF.

V and J are TRBV2 and TRBJ1-4, with a possible D match to TRBD1 (5 bases). The germline V gene has CDR1 SNHLY and CDR2 FYNNEI. CDR3 size: 13 residues. Trimming stripped 4 bases from V and 8 bases from J, with 11 bases between. The CDR3 protein is CASSGQLGEKLFF. The CDR3 DNA reads as TGTGCCAGCAGTGGACAGCTAGGAGAAAAACTGTTTTTT.

The genes are TRBV27 and TRBJ1-1; TRBD1 matches at 10 bases. With 6 bases clipped from V and 3 bases from J, the junction kept 13 bases outside the gene matches. CDR3 length: 17 amino acids. Germline assignment: CDR1 MNHEY and CDR2 SMNVEV (reference sequence). The CDR3 protein is CASRRVRTGGLDTEAFF. The CDR3 nucleotides read TGTGCCAGCAGGAGAGTTAGGACAGGGGGTTTGGACACTGAAGCTTTCTTT.

The genes are TRBV11-2 and TRBJ1-1; the D gene is possibly TRBD1 (6 bases). Germline V gene data show CDR1 as SGHAT and CDR2 as FQNNGV. This CDR3 has 14 residues. V shed 10 bases and J shed 0 bases, with 15 bases lying between them. The CDR3 region is CATSTRQVNTEAFF. The CDR3 nucleotides are TGTGCCACCTCAACCCGACAGGTGAACACTGAAGCTTTCTTT.

The V call is TRBV2, the J call TRBJ2-2; no firm D call. The ends were cut back, 1 base at V and 3 bases at J, with 3 bases in the middle. CDR1 is SNHLY, CDR2 FYNNEI, per germline. CDR3 length equals 13 residues. DNA of the CDR3: TGTGCCAGCAGTGAAGGATACACCGGGGAGCTGTTTTTT. Its protein product is CASSEGYTGELFF.

The chain carries TRBV30 and TRBJ1-2; 11 bases match TRBD1. This CDR3 has 14 residues. J was trimmed by 4 bases and V by 5 bases; bases with no gene match: 6. Germline V gives CDR1 GTSNPN, CDR2 SVGIG (reference sequence). This chain's CDR3 is CAWGQGAYGYGYTF. In nucleotides, the CDR3 is TGTGCCTGGGGACAGGGGGCGTATGGCTATGGCTACACCTTC.

The J gene is TRBJ1-2, the V gene TRBV4-3; tentatively, D is TRBD1 (6 bases). V was shortened by 2 bases and J by 3 bases, with 10 bases between the two germline ends. Germline V gives CDR1 LGHNA, CDR2 YSLEER. The CDR3 covers 14 residues. In DNA form, the CDR3 reads TGCGCCAGCAGCCAAAGGACAGAGGACTATGGCTACACCTTC. Translating gives CASSQRTEDYGYTF.

The CDR3 loop is CASSLEGGGEAFF. CDR3 coding DNA: TGTGCCAGCAGTTTAGAGGGAGGGGGTGAAGCTTTCTTT. The chain combines TRBV27 with TRBJ1-1; possible D gene TRBD1, 6 bases. V dropped 2 bases and J dropped 7 bases, with 11 bases sitting between them. This CDR3 is 13 amino acids long. Germline V gene lookup returns CDR1 MNHEY and CDR2 SMNVEV (reference sequence).

The rearrangement uses TRBV7-6 and TRBJ2-3; D gene unclear. The CDR3 runs 14 residues. Trimming cost V 1 base and J 5 bases, with 10 bases left between them. Germline loops: CDR1 SGHVS, CDR2 FNYEAQ. The CDR3 protein is CASSLDYTGDTQYF. The CDR3 nucleotides are TGTGCCAGCAGCTTAGACTATACCGGAGATACGCAGTATTTT.

On this clone itself: The same CDR3 also results from other DNA sequences found in this sample. In DNA, the CDR3 is TGCAGTGCTAGAGGGGGAACTGAAGCTTTCTTT. It codes for CSARGGTEAFF. This sequence joins TRBV20-1 and TRBJ1-1, with D unresolved. The CDR3 is 11 amino acids. Germline V CDR1 and CDR2: DFQATT, SNEGSKA (reference sequence). Trimming pared 1 base from V and 5 bases from J, leaving 5 bases between.

The J gene is TRBJ1-1, the V gene TRBV5-1, with D possibly matching TRBD1 (5 bases). CDR1 and CDR2 from the germline V gene are SGHRS and YFSETQ. The CDR3 has 14 amino acids. Trimming removed 4 bases at V and 2 bases at J, with 12 bases between. The CDR3 region is CASSTDSRNTEAFF. The CDR3 bases are TGCGCCAGCAGCACCGACAGCCGCAACACTGAAGCTTTCTTT.

This clone was counted once. V and J are TRBV5-6 and TRBJ2-2, with 7 nucleotides matching TRBD1. In germline, CDR1 is SGHDT, CDR2 YYEEEE. This CDR3 region has 15 residues. The V gene end was trimmed by 0 bases and the J gene end by 7 bases; junction bases not matched to a gene: 6. CDR3 DNA: TGTGCCAGCAGCTTGGTCGGCAGGGGGTACGGGGAGCTGTTTTTT. This codes for CASSLVGRGYGELFF.

The J gene is TRBJ1-2, the V gene TRBV30; D is perhaps TRBD1 (5 bases). Looked up from germline, CDR1 is GTSNPN and CDR2 is SVGIG (reference sequence). Deletions cut 2 bases from V and 4 bases from J, with 17 bases between. CDR3 length: 15 residues. CDR3 protein: CAWSSGTPSSYGYTF. DNA of the CDR3: TGTGCCTGGAGTTCCGGGACGCCGTCAAGCTATGGCTACACCTTC.

This clone was counted between two and nine times. Other nucleotide sequences from this sample produce the same CDR3. J is TRBJ2-7 and V is TRBV29-1, with 8 positions matching TRBD1. CDR1 and CDR2 (germline): SQVTM, ANQGSEA. The V and J ends lost 7 bases and 2 bases, in that order; junction bases with no gene match: 4. The CDR3 is 12 residues long. Written as DNA, the CDR3 is TGCAGCGCCCAGACAGGGGCCTACGAGCAGTACTTC. This encodes CSAQTGAYEQYF.

This clone turned up a few times. Here the CDR3 reads CSVGRGAYTEAFF. The CDR3 nucleotides are TGCAGCGTTGGTCGGGGGGCGTACACTGAAGCTTTCTTT. The rearrangement joins TRBV29-1 to TRBJ1-1; a weak D match, TRBD1 (6 bases). In germline, CDR1 is SQVTM, CDR2 ANQGSEA. The CDR3 covers 13 residues. V was clipped by 4 bases and J by 3 bases, with 12 bases between them. The whole variable domain, remainder taken from reference TRBV29-1 and TRBJ1-1, is SAVISQKPSRDICQRGTSLTIQCQVDSQVTMMFWYRQQPGQSLTLIATANQGSEATYESGFVIDKFPISRPNLTFSTLTVSNMSPEDSSIYLCSVGRGAYTEAFFGQGTRLTVV.

This clone was observed once. The J gene is TRBJ1-1, the V gene TRBV5-6; no clear D gene. V dropped 6 bases and J dropped 1 base, with 7 bases sitting between them. Per germline, CDR1 SGHDT and CDR2 YYEEEE. CDR3 length: 12 amino acids. CDR3 sequence reads: CASTTQNTEAFF. CDR3 nucleotides: TGTGCCAGCACCACACAGAACACTGAAGCTTTCTTT.

The genes are TRBV11-2 and TRBJ2-2; D unresolved. Germline CDR1 reads SGHAT; CDR2 reads FQNNGV. The V and J ends lost 6 bases and 0 bases respectively, with 8 bases between them. The CDR3 has 14 amino acids. The CDR3 bases are TGTGCCAGCAGGGCCGTCGCGAACACCGGGGAGCTGTTTTTT. It is translated as CASRAVANTGELFF. The full variable domain, with the rest looked up from reference TRBV11-2 and TRBJ2-2, is EAGVAQSPRYKIIEKRQSVAFWCNPISGHATLYWYQQILGQGPKLLIQFQNNGVVDDSQLPKDRFSAERLKGVDSTLKIQPAKLEDSAVYLCASRAVANTGELFFGEGSRLTVL.

The chain has TRBV30 and TRBJ1-2, with D tentatively TRBD1 (5 bases). The CDR3 runs to 14 residues. V dropped 0 bases and J dropped 12 bases, with 20 bases sitting between them. CDR1 and CDR2 from the germline V gene are GTSNPN and SVGIG (reference sequence). CDR3 nucleotides: TGTGCCTGGAGTGTCTCGGGAACAGGCGGTCTAGACACCTTC. It yields the protein CAWSVSGTGGLDTF.

The chain combines TRBV6-5 with TRBJ1-5; the D gene is possibly TRBD1 (6 bases). CDR3 length: 15 residues. The germline CDR1 and CDR2 sequences are MNHEY and SVGAGI. V lost 10 bases and J lost 4, with 20 bases in between. CDR3 bases: TGTGCCACCCTTCAACCCCCGGGGGCGAATCAGCCCCAGCATTTT. Its protein is CATLQPPGANQPQHF.

The chain combines TRBV11-2 with TRBJ2-7; D ambiguous. Germline values: CDR1 SGHAT, CDR2 FQNNGV. CDR3 length: 14 residues. With 4 bases removed from V and 3 bases from J, the gap between germline ends came to 13 bases. The CDR3 region has the DNA TGTGCCAGCAGCTCCCAATCCATTAACTACGAGCAGTACTTC. Protein sequence: CASSSQSINYEQYF.

About this clone: The same CDR3 also results from other DNA sequences found in this sample. The CDR3 coding sequence is TGCAGCGTTGAATCGGGGGACTATGGCTACACCTTC. Translation: CSVESGDYGYTF. This chain links TRBV29-1 with TRBJ1-2; weak D call: TRBD1 (5 bases). Germline V lookup: CDR1 SQVTM, CDR2 ANQGSEA. The CDR3 contains 12 residues. V dropped 2 bases and J dropped 3 bases, with 7 bases sitting between them.